This TCR beta chain was retrieved from a study of blood T cell repertoires in COVID-19. The sample holds one count of this clone. Libraries were prepared by immunoSEQ multiplex PCR; TCRdb keeps only in-frame clonotypes and omits some of them. The top ten clones hold roughly 18% of a sample with 60,000 to 65,000 clones, roughly four fifths of them seen once. The CDR3 is 15 residues long. V lost 1 base to trimming and J lost 7 bases, with 17 bases between them. Germline-derived CDR1 and CDR2 are SGHVS and FQNEAQ. This chain links TRBV7-8 with TRBJ2-7, with D maybe TRBD2 (5 bases). Sequencing was performed on peripheral blood. The origin of this receptor is a man aged 55 to 70 with acute or convalescent COVID-19. CDR3 nucleotides: TGTGCCAGCAGCTTAGGGGCTGGCCCCGGCGGGGAGCAGTACTTC. It codes for CASSLGAGPGGEQYF.